The 25 T cell receptor beta chains given below trace back to one sample, sequenced in a study of post-analysis software for immune sequencing data. The study, taken as a whole, reports: Controls had lower frequencies than patients of five TRBV segments, which included TRBV5-6, TRBV5-1 and TRBV20-1.

cDNA libraries for TCR beta contained unique molecular identifiers. MiXCR was run by TCRdb on the PCR reads, yielding one entry per CDR3 protein. The data contain around 500,000 distinct CDR3 sequences, around 31% of them seen just once; the ten biggest clones take up 5% to 6%. Their recognized antigens are unknown. Sequenced material: blood. The receptors were sampled from a girl aged 2-17 years with multiple sclerosis.

This clonotype was seen only a few times. J is TRBJ1-2 and V is TRBV5-1; 9 bases fit TRBD1. The CDR3 extends over 14 amino acids. The V and J ends lost 0 bases and 8 bases, in that order; junction bases with no gene match: 5. The germline gives CDR1 SGHRS, CDR2 YFSETQ. The CDR3 DNA follows: TGCGCCAGCAGCTTGGGGGACAGGGAAATGGGCTACACCTTC. Amino acids: CASSLGDREMGYTF.

This rearrangement joins TRBV11-1 to TRBJ2-2; D is unresolved. The V gene lost 3 bases and the J gene lost 4 bases, with 12 bases spanning the gap. Germline values: CDR1 SGHAT, CDR2 FQDESV (reference sequence). The CDR3 has 15 residues. The CDR3 spells CASSFAVPSTGELFF. In DNA, the CDR3 is TGTGCCAGCAGCTTTGCGGTCCCGTCCACCGGGGAGCTGTTTTTT.

This sequence joins TRBV6-5 and TRBJ1-5, with D possibly TRBD1 on 6 matching bases. V was pared by 6 bases and J by 3 bases, with 12 bases between. The V gene's germline CDR1 is MNHEY and CDR2 SVGAGI. CDR3 length equals 14 residues. The CDR3 DNA sequence: TGTGCCAGCAGAAGGACAGCCTACAATCAGCCCCAGCATTTT. It specifies CASRRTAYNQPQHF.

The V and J genes are TRBV6-1 and TRBJ1-1; D is perhaps TRBD1 (5 bases). V was clipped by 6 bases and J by 3 bases, with 14 bases between them. This CDR3 spans 14 amino acids. The germline gives CDR1 MNHNS, CDR2 SASEGT. The CDR3 bases are TGTGCCAGCAGCTCTTCTTGGGGGGACACTGAAGCTTTCTTT. It codes for CASSSSWGDTEAFF.

This sequence joins TRBV5-1 and TRBJ2-1, with D hard to call. With 0 bases removed from V and 11 bases from J, the gap between germline ends came to 18 bases. The CDR3 has 15 amino acids. Per germline, CDR1 SGHRS and CDR2 YFSETQ. The CDR3 protein is CASSLATTLRYKQFF. The CDR3 region has the DNA TGCGCCAGCAGCTTGGCCACTACGCTGCGCTATAAGCAGTTCTTC.

The chain is built from TRBV29-1 and TRBJ1-2; TRBD1 matches 7 bases. CDR1 and CDR2 (germline): SQVTM, ANQGSEA. Trimming took 2 bases from V and 4 from J; bases not matched to a gene: 4. The CDR3 is made up of 13 amino acids. The CDR3 DNA follows: TGCAGCGTTGAACAGGGGGTTGGCTATGGCTACACCTTC. This translates into CSVEQGVGYGYTF.

This clonotype was observed a handful of times. This rearrangement joins TRBV12-3 or TRBV12-4 to TRBJ1-1, with D perhaps matching TRBD1 (5 bases). V lost 9 bases to trimming and J lost 0 bases, with 8 bases between them. The CDR3 is made up of 12 amino acids. The CDR3 region has the DNA TGTGCCAGTTCGACAGTGAACACTGAAGCTTTCTTT. Amino acid sequence: CASSTVNTEAFF.

The chain uses TRBV12-3 or TRBV12-4 and TRBJ2-1; 8 bases align to TRBD2. With 1 base clipped from V and 7 bases from J, the junction kept 6 bases outside the gene matches. The CDR3 totals 15 residues. The CDR3 loop reads CASSLDSGAFNEQFF. The CDR3 DNA follows: TGTGCCAGCAGTTTAGATAGCGGGGCCTTTAATGAGCAGTTCTTC.

The V gene is TRBV14, the J gene TRBJ2-2, with TRBD1 as a possible D gene (6 bases). This CDR3 is built from 18 residues. V shed 2 bases and J shed 0 bases, with 16 bases lying between them. CDR1 is SGHDN, CDR2 FVKESK, per germline. CDR3 DNA: TGTGCCAGCAGCCAAAGAAGGGGACAACTGTCGAACACCGGGGAGCTGTTTTTT. Residues: CASSQRRGQLSNTGELFF. The whole variable domain, remainder taken from reference TRBV14 and TRBJ2-2, is EAGVTQFPSHSVIEKGQTVTLRCDPISGHDNLYWYRRVMGKEIKFLLHFVKESKQDESGMPNNRFLAERTGGTYSTLKVQPAELEDSGVYFCASSQRRGQLSNTGELFFGEGSRLTVL.

This clonotype was observed many times. The chain links TRBV6-2 or TRBV6-3 to TRBJ2-1; no firm D call. The V and J ends lost 10 bases and 10 bases respectively, with 20 bases between them. Per germline, CDR1 MNHEY and CDR2 SVGEGT. The CDR3 has 13 amino acids. This chain's CDR3 is CATSTPRPKEQFF. In DNA, the CDR3 is TGTGCCACCTCGACTCCTCGGCCGAAGGAGCAGTTCTTC.

The chain couples TRBV5-1 to TRBJ2-7; 16 bases agree with TRBD2. This CDR3 is 18 amino acids long. J gave up 0 bases and V 0 bases, and 3 bases lay outside the gene matches. Germline V CDR1 and CDR2: SGHRS, YFSETQ. This chain's CDR3 is CASSLAGTSGGVSYEQYF. The CDR3, as DNA: TGCGCCAGCAGCTTGGCCGGGACTAGCGGGGGGGTCTCCTACGAGCAGTACTTC. The complete variable domain, with remaining parts taken from reference TRBV5-1 and TRBJ2-7, reads KAGVTQTPRYLIKTRGQQVTLSCSPISGHRSVSWYQQTPGQGLQFLFEYFSETQRNKGNFPGRFSGRQFSNSRSEMNVSTLELGDSALYLCASSLAGTSGGVSYEQYFGPGTRLTVT.

V and J are TRBV9 and TRBJ2-7; maybe TRBD2 (5 bases). This CDR3 has 13 residues. CDR1 SGDLS and CDR2 YYNGEE come from the germline V gene. Trimming took 0 bases from V and 7 from J, leaving 11 bases between them. In DNA form, the CDR3 reads TGTGCCAGCAGCGTAGATGAGGGCCCAGAGCAGTACTTC. Its translation is CASSVDEGPEQYF. Drawing the rest from reference TRBV9 and TRBJ2-7, the complete variable domain is DSGVTQTPKHLITATGQRVTLRCSPRSGDLSVYWYQQSLDQGLQFLIQYYNGEERAKGNILERFSAQQFPDLHSELNLSSLELGDSALYFCASSVDEGPEQYFGPGTRLTVT.

This clonotype has more than one count but fewer than ten. This chain joins TRBV5-1 and TRBJ1-6, with unresolved D. The CDR3 length is 14 residues. V shed 0 bases and J shed 8 bases, with 9 bases lying between them. The germline V gene encodes CDR1 SGHRS and CDR2 YFSETQ. The CDR3 nucleotides read TGCGCCAGCAGCTTGGTCGCAGGAGATTCACCCCTCCACTTT. Amino acids: CASSLVAGDSPLHF. Full variable domain (remainder filled in from reference TRBV5-1 and TRBJ1-6): KAGVTQTPRYLIKTRGQQVTLSCSPISGHRSVSWYQQTPGQGLQFLFEYFSETQRNKGNFPGRFSGRQFSNSRSEMNVSTLELGDSALYLCASSLVAGDSPLHFGNGTRLTVT.

This clonotype showed up just a few times. This chain links TRBV20-1 with TRBJ1-4; unclear D gene. This CDR3 is 13 amino acids long. The ends were cut back, 1 base at V and 5 bases at J, with 8 bases in the middle. Germline-derived CDR1 and CDR2 are DFQATT and SNEGSKA (reference sequence). This chain's CDR3 is CSARVAANEKLFF. For the CDR3, the DNA is TGCAGTGCTAGAGTGGCAGCGAATGAAAAACTGTTTTTT.

The chain employs TRBV20-1 and TRBJ1-5; possibly TRBD1 for D (5 bases). The germline V gene encodes CDR1 DFQATT and CDR2 SNEGSKA (reference sequence). V was pared by 6 bases and J by 2 bases, with 14 bases between. This CDR3 contains 14 residues. CDR3 in amino acids: CSAFGGSGNQPQHF. CDR3 nucleotides: TGCAGTGCCTTTGGGGGGAGCGGCAATCAGCCCCAGCATTTT.

This clonotype was seen only a few times. This chain connects TRBV5-1 to TRBJ1-2, with a weak D call TRBD1 (6 bases). Germline values: CDR1 SGHRS, CDR2 YFSETQ. The CDR3 runs to 14 residues. The germline V and J ends were trimmed by 4 bases and 7 bases, with 17 bases remaining between them. CDR3 in amino acids: CASSAAGHLGGYTF. CDR3 DNA sequence: TGCGCCAGCAGCGCCGCGGGACATCTCGGTGGCTACACCTTC.

This clonotype turned up a few times. The rearrangement links TRBV29-1 to TRBJ1-1; 9 positions agree with TRBD1. This CDR3 has 13 residues. CDR1 and CDR2 (germline): SQVTM, ANQGSEA. Trimming cost V 7 bases and J 3 bases; bases outside gene matches: 6. CDR3 DNA sequence: TGCAGCGCGAATGACAGGGGGGACACTGAAGCTTTCTTT. Translating it yields CSANDRGDTEAFF. Variable domain in full (rest from reference TRBV29-1 and TRBJ1-1): SAVISQKPSRDICQRGTSLTIQCQVDSQVTMMFWYRQQPGQSLTLIATANQGSEATYESGFVIDKFPISRPNLTFSTLTVSNMSPEDSSIYLCSANDRGDTEAFFGQGTRLTVV.

V gene TRBV15 combines with J gene TRBJ2-3, with 8 bases aligning to TRBD1. Trimming cost V 9 bases and J 4 bases; bases outside gene matches: 9. Per germline, CDR1 LNHNV and CDR2 YYDKDF (reference sequence). The CDR3 runs 14 residues. The CDR3 region has the DNA TGTGCCACTCTCTCAGGGGGCGAGGCAGATACGCAGTATTTT. Its protein product is CATLSGGEADTQYF.

The V gene is TRBV2, the J gene TRBJ2-7; D is possibly TRBD1 or TRBD2 (5 bases each). The germline V and J ends were trimmed by 0 bases and 7 bases, with 22 bases remaining between them. CDR1 and CDR2 from the germline V gene are SNHLY and FYNNEI. The length of the CDR3 is 17 residues. The CDR3 loop reads CASSEALQGVGDREQYF. The DNA for the CDR3 is TGTGCCAGCAGTGAAGCGCTTCAAGGGGTGGGGGATCGAGAGCAGTACTTC.

This clonotype showed up just once. V is TRBV4-2 and J is TRBJ1-4; D remains unclear. Trimming pared 0 bases from V and 8 bases from J, leaving 10 bases between. Germline assignment: CDR1 LGHNA and CDR2 YNFKEQ. The CDR3 sequence is 14 residues long. This CDR3 reads CASSQDIGKEKLFF. The CDR3 nucleotides are TGTGCCAGCAGCCAAGATATAGGGAAGGAAAAACTGTTTTTT.

This clonotype has a handful of counts. V gene TRBV20-1 combines with J gene TRBJ2-3, with D perhaps matching TRBD1 (8 bases). The CDR3 sequence is 13 residues long. The germline V gene has CDR1 DFQATT and CDR2 SNEGSKA (reference sequence). The V gene lost 4 bases and the J gene lost 3 bases, with 11 bases spanning the gap. The CDR3 DNA reads TGCAGTGCTACACAGGGGGGGACAGATACGCAGTATTTT. This translates into CSATQGGTDTQYF.

This clonotype has a handful of counts. The chain couples TRBV5-6 to TRBJ1-2; no firm D call. Trimming cost V 0 bases and J 8 bases, with 8 bases left between them. CDR1 is SGHDT and CDR2 is YYEEEE in the germline V gene. The CDR3 has 12 amino acids. The CDR3 DNA sequence: TGTGCCAGCAGCTTGGATCTCGGGGGCTACACCTTC. The encoded protein is CASSLDLGGYTF.

The CDR3: CASSQGPLNEKLFF. CDR3 nucleotide sequence: TGCGCCAGCAGCCAGGGACCGCTAAATGAAAAACTGTTTTTT. The rearrangement links TRBV4-1 to TRBJ1-4; possible D gene TRBD1, 5 bases. The germline V gene encodes CDR1 MGHRA and CDR2 YSYEKL. This CDR3 is built from 14 residues. V gave up 3 bases and J gave up 5 bases, with 10 bases separating them.

The chain employs TRBV12-3 or TRBV12-4 and TRBJ2-1, with TRBD1 identical over 7 bases. This CDR3 has 14 residues. V lost 3 bases to trimming and J lost 6 bases; unmatched junction nucleotides: 5. The CDR3 reads CASSLGRQGNEQFF. CDR3 bases: TGTGCCAGCAGTTTGGGAAGACAGGGCAATGAGCAGTTCTTC.

This clonotype was counted many times. The chain couples TRBV11-1 to TRBJ2-1; 10 bases line up with TRBD1. V shed 7 bases, J shed 3 bases, and the junction held 3 bases outside the gene matches. The germline gives CDR1 SGHAT, CDR2 FQDESV (reference sequence). This CDR3 comprises 14 residues. The chain's CDR3 is CASTRDRGYNEQFF. CDR3 sequence (DNA): TGTGCCAGCACCCGGGACAGGGGCTACAATGAGCAGTTCTTC.